What follows describes a single T cell receptor beta chain. Repertoires were generated with immunoSEQ multiplex PCR, while TCRdb's copy carries only in-frame clones and drops some. The sample includes about 230,000 clones, approximately 80% of them seen just once. The data originate from a study of control samples from healthy donors and cancer patients. This CDR3 region has 14 residues. V was pared by 4 bases and J by 4 bases, with 14 bases between. The V gene's germline CDR1 is SGHNT and CDR2 YYREEE (reference sequence). This chain connects TRBV5-4 to TRBJ1-2; no firm D call. Material for sequencing was PBMCs. The clonotype originates from a woman between 55 and 75 years old with lung cancer. The CDR3 is CASSPDGRSYGYTF. The DNA for the CDR3 is TGTGCCAGCAGCCCGGACGGGCGGAGCTATGGCTACACCTTC.